These 25 T cell receptor beta chains were all obtained from the same sample, sequenced in a study of blood T cells in healthy people across ages. A sample-barcoded 5' primer and a J-beta primer mix were used in a second PCR of roughly 7 to 11 cycles. Via MiXCR, TCRdb re-called the 5' RACE reads, giving one row per CDR3 protein. This table holds 700,000 to 900,000 distinct CDR3 sequences, roughly 24% found once. These same records also appear under a second study, on T cells of mothers and their children.

The sample taken for sequencing was blood. The receptors originated from a boy aged 5-17 years in good health.

In this sample, this clonotype turned up a few times. The V gene is TRBV24-1, the J gene TRBJ1-2; D unclear. V was pared by 5 bases and J by 2 bases, with 8 bases between. The CDR3 contains 13 residues. From germline, CDR1 is KGHDR and CDR2 SFDVKD. The CDR3, as DNA: TGTGCCACCAGTGTGGGCCTAAACTATGGCTACACCTTC. Its translation is CATSVGLNYGYTF.

This clonotype was detected once. The rearrangement uses TRBV7-2 and TRBJ1-2, with 7 bases aligning to TRBD1. J lost 7 bases, V lost 4 bases, and 9 bases had no gene match. The CDR3 is 14 amino acids. In germline, CDR1 is SGHTA, CDR2 FQGNSA. The CDR3 loop reads CASSSHTGESGYTF. CDR3 bases: TGTGCCAGCAGCTCCCACACAGGGGAGAGTGGCTACACCTTC.

V usage is TRBV6-6 and J usage is TRBJ1-2, with 9 bases aligning to TRBD1. The CDR3 is made up of 15 amino acids. The germline V gene encodes CDR1 MNHNY and CDR2 SVGAGI (reference sequence). The junction had 12 bases not matched to a gene; V was cut back by 7 bases and J by 6 bases. In nucleotides, the CDR3 is TGTGCCAGCATCCAACTCCTGGGACAGGGCCATGGCTACACCTTC. Amino acid sequence: CASIQLLGQGHGYTF.

This rearrangement joins TRBV5-5 to TRBJ1-5; the match to TRBD1 covers 8 bases. The CDR3 totals 15 residues. The germline V gene has CDR1 SGHKS and CDR2 YYEKEE (reference sequence). J gave up 3 bases and V 0 bases, and 2 bases lay outside the gene matches. CDR3 bases: TGTGCCAGCAGCTTGGGACAGGGGCTCAATCAGCCCCAGCATTTT. Translation: CASSLGQGLNQPQHF.

In DNA form, the CDR3 reads TGTGCCACCAGCAGGGAACAGATCCTCAATCAGCCCCAGCATTTT. Its protein product is CATSREQILNQPQHF. The chain links TRBV15 to TRBJ1-5; no definite D call. Germline CDR1 reads LNHNV; CDR2 reads YYDKDF (reference sequence). This CDR3 spans 15 amino acids. V lost 3 bases, J lost 3 bases, and 12 bases lay in between.

The V and J genes are TRBV11-2 and TRBJ2-5, with no clear D. CDR1 is SGHAT and CDR2 is FQNNGV in the germline V gene. The CDR3 extends over 12 amino acids. V lost 6 bases, J lost 0 bases, and 5 bases lay in between. Here the CDR3 DNA reads TGTGCCAGCAGACCTGACCAAGAGACCCAGTACTTC. Translated: CASRPDQETQYF.

This chain connects TRBV27 to TRBJ2-5; 9 bases match TRBD2. Germline V CDR1 and CDR2: MNHEY, SMNVEV (reference sequence). V was clipped by 5 bases and J by 5 bases; unmatched bases: 9. The CDR3 is 15 amino acids. The CDR3 here is CASSTSGSPGETQYF. The CDR3 DNA sequence: TGTGCCAGCAGTACTAGCGGGTCCCCGGGGGAGACCCAGTACTTC.

This clonotype was detected a few times. The chain is built from TRBV28 and TRBJ1-6; the D gene is possibly TRBD1 (5 bases). Germline V gene data show CDR1 as MDHEN and CDR2 as SYDVKM. Trimming took 4 bases from V and 4 from J, leaving 11 bases between them. This CDR3 contains 15 residues. In DNA, the CDR3 is TGTGCCAGCAGTTCCCGGGACGGGTATAATTCACCCCTCCACTTT. Protein: CASSSRDGYNSPLHF.

The J gene is TRBJ1-1, the V gene TRBV12-3 or TRBV12-4; TRBD1 matches 7 bases. V trimming: 3 bases; J trimming: 3 bases; junction bases outside the gene matches: 13. The CDR3 contains 17 residues. The CDR3 loop is CASSFGQGVIKDTEAFF. DNA for the CDR3: TGTGCCAGCAGTTTTGGTCAGGGGGTGATAAAGGACACTGAAGCTTTCTTT.

This clonotype was counted between two and nine times. The rearrangement uses TRBV3-1 and TRBJ2-7; D may correspond to TRBD1 or TRBD2 (7 bases each). This CDR3 has 15 residues. The germline V and J ends were trimmed by 5 bases and 5 bases, with 19 bases remaining between them. CDR1 and CDR2 from the germline V gene are LGHDT and YNNKEL (reference sequence). The CDR3 region is CASSFSGDRLNEQYF. The CDR3 DNA reads TGTGCCAGCAGCTTCAGCGGGGACAGACTCAACGAGCAGTACTTC.

This clonotype was found a few times. The chain is built from TRBV10-1 and TRBJ2-5, with TRBD2 matching 11 bases. The J call may be mistaken, given a closer DNA end match to TRBJ2-1. This CDR3 contains 17 residues. Germline values: CDR1 WNHNN, CDR2 SYGVQD (reference sequence). The CDR3 reads CASSAPRGLAARNEQFF. CDR3 DNA: TGCGCCAGCAGTGCCCCCCGGGGACTAGCGGCCCGCAATGAGCAGTTCTTC.

This clonotype was picked up a small number of times. V is TRBV29-1 and J is TRBJ1-1; tentatively, D is TRBD1 (5 bases). Trimming shortened V by 6 bases and J by 0 bases, and 17 bases separated the two germline ends. CDR1 and CDR2 from the germline V gene are SQVTM and ANQGSEA. This CDR3 comprises 15 residues. The CDR3 loop reads CSVRTQGGVNTEAFF. The CDR3 bases are TGCAGCGTGAGGACCCAGGGTGGGGTGAACACTGAAGCTTTCTTT.

This clonotype was seen more than once but under ten times. The chain recombines TRBV12-3 or TRBV12-4 with TRBJ2-7; the D is unclear. The CDR3 spans 12 residues. V was cut by 8 bases and J by 1 base, with 9 bases left in between. CDR3 amino acids: CASATTSYEQYF. Here the CDR3 DNA reads TGTGCCAGCGCGACAACTTCCTACGAGCAGTACTTC.

This chain joins TRBV20-1 and TRBJ2-3, with 8 bases fitting TRBD2. The CDR3 length is 14 residues. The germline CDR1 and CDR2 sequences are DFQATT and SNEGSKA (reference sequence). The ends lost 3 bases at V and 7 bases at J; junction bases unmatched: 9. The CDR3 region is CSASAGGNSNTQYF. For the CDR3, the DNA is TGCAGTGCTAGTGCGGGGGGCAACTCAAATACGCAGTATTTT.

The chain couples TRBV7-9 to TRBJ2-5; D might be TRBD2 (6 bases). The CDR3 runs 14 residues. Germline-derived CDR1 and CDR2 are SEHNR and FQNEAQ (reference sequence). Trimming left V 3 bases short and J 5 bases short, with 13 bases between. The CDR3 coding sequence is TGTGCCAGCAGCTTGCGTTATCGGGAGGAGACCCAGTACTTC. It encodes CASSLRYREETQYF.

V and J are TRBV29-1 and TRBJ2-1; D not resolved. The V end lost 7 bases, the J end lost 5 bases, and 21 bases lay between the germline ends. CDR3 size: 15 residues. CDR1 and CDR2 (germline): SQVTM, ANQGSEA. As DNA, the CDR3 is TGCAGCGCCTCGAATCCTGTCCCATCCCACAATGAGCAGTTCTTC. Translation: CSASNPVPSHNEQFF.

Details on this clonotype: A read error may produce the germline difference seen at one junction end. This chain connects TRBV12-3 or TRBV12-4 to TRBJ2-3, with 9 nucleotides matching TRBD1. The CDR3 covers 15 residues. This CDR3 reads CAGSLGTGHTDTQYF. The CDR3 DNA reads as TGTGCCGGCAGTTTAGGGACAGGGCACACAGATACGCAGTATTTT.

This clonotype was seen a handful of times. This chain links TRBV7-2 with TRBJ2-2, with unresolved D. Germline CDR1 SGHTA, CDR2 FQGNSA. The CDR3 extends over 14 amino acids. V was trimmed by 2 bases and J by 9 bases, leaving 13 bases between them. The CDR3 coding sequence is TGTGCCAGCAGCTTAAGGGCTAGTCGGCGGGAGCTGTTTTTT. This gives the protein CASSLRASRRELFF.

The gene calls are TRBV6-6 and TRBJ1-4; the match to TRBD1 covers 8 bases. This CDR3 contains 16 residues. CDR1 MNHNY and CDR2 SVGAGI come from the germline V gene (reference sequence). Trimming cost V 7 bases and J 0 bases; bases outside gene matches: 7. Here the CDR3 DNA reads TGTGCCAGCACCAATGACAGGGGCTCAACTAATGAAAAACTGTTTTTT. Encoded protein: CASTNDRGSTNEKLFF.

The chain carries TRBV12-3 or TRBV12-4 and TRBJ2-3; TRBD2 is a possible D gene (6 bases). The germline V and J ends were trimmed by 8 bases and 10 bases, with 19 bases remaining between them. CDR3 length: 13 residues. The CDR3 nucleotides are TGTGCCAGCTCTGGGGAGGAAGCAAATGCGCAGTATTTT. Its translation is CASSGEEANAQYF.

The sample holds a few counts of this clonotype. This chain links TRBV24-1 with TRBJ2-7; a weak D match, TRBD2 (5 bases). Trimming left V 3 bases short and J 10 bases short, with 9 bases between. The CDR3 extends over 11 amino acids. Germline V gene sequence: CDR1 KGHDR, CDR2 SFDVKD. The CDR3 sequence is CATSDGEYQYF. The CDR3 bases are TGTGCCACCAGTGATGGGGAGTATCAGTACTTC.

The table lists this clonotype with a few counts. The V and J genes are TRBV7-2 and TRBJ1-3; D gene ambiguous. The CDR3 length is 14 residues. Trimming removed 5 bases at V and 4 bases at J, with 12 bases between. From germline, CDR1 is SGHTA and CDR2 FQGNSA. The CDR3 loop reads CASSHMGLGNTIYF. The CDR3 DNA is TGTGCCAGCAGCCACATGGGCCTAGGAAACACCATATATTTT.

There are a few counts of this clonotype. The chain has TRBV5-1 and TRBJ2-3; 9 bases fit TRBD2. From germline, CDR1 is SGHRS and CDR2 YFSETQ. The CDR3 runs to 16 residues. V was pared by 4 bases and J by 4 bases, with 10 bases of the junction left unmatched. CDR3 DNA sequence: TGCGCCAGCAGCACCGACGCGGGAGGGGGGGCAGATACGCAGTATTTT. Amino acids: CASSTDAGGGADTQYF.

V is TRBV2 and J is TRBJ1-6; 7 positions match TRBD1. In germline, CDR1 is SNHLY, CDR2 FYNNEI. V shed 3 bases, J shed 9 bases, and the junction held 8 bases outside the gene matches. The CDR3 has 15 amino acids. The CDR3 protein is CASSETGRLGSPLHF. The CDR3 DNA follows: TGTGCCAGCAGTGAGACAGGGAGGTTAGGTTCACCCCTCCACTTT.

This clonotype was picked up a small number of times. The CDR3 loop is CASSPGGALSEAFF. The DNA of the CDR3 is TGTGCCAGCAGTCCCGGGGGGGCACTGAGTGAAGCTTTCTTT. The rearrangement joins TRBV5-4 to TRBJ1-1, with a possible D match to TRBD1 (6 bases). The CDR3 totals 14 residues. The ends were cut back, 5 bases at V and 7 bases at J, with 18 bases in the middle. Germline lookup yields CDR1 SGHNT and CDR2 YYREEE (reference sequence).